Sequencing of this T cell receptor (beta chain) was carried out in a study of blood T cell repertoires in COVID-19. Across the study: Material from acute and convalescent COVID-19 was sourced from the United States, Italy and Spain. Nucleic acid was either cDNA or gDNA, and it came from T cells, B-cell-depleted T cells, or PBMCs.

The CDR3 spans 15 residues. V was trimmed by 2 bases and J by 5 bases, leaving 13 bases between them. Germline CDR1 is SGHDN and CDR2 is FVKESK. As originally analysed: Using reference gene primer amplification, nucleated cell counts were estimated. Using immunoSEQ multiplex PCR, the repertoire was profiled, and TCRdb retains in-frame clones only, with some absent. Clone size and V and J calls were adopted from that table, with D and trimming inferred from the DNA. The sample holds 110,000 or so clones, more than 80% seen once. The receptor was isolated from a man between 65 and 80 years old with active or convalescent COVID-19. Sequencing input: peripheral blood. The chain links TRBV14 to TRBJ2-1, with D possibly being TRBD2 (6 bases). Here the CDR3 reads CASSQFTGVNNEQFF. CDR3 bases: TGTGCCAGCAGCCAATTCACGGGGGTTAACAATGAGCAGTTCTTC.